These 15 T cell receptor beta chains originate from one sample sequenced in a study listed by TCRdb under 2016. Library generation was performed with RT-PCR. Instrument used: Illumina MiSeq. TCRdb redid the processing of the public reads, applying fastp at Q25 and MiXCR, and retained in-frame beta chains. Records with the same CDR3 protein are collapsed into one entry carrying the most frequent genes and DNA. The sample table lists fewer than 800,000 distinct CDR3 sequences, over 12% of them with a count of one. Of the sample, 3.6% is held by the ten largest clones. Sample: memory CD4+ T cells from blood. These receptors were taken from a female donor in good health, serving as a healthy control.

This sequence joins TRBV12-5 and TRBJ2-2, with D tentatively TRBD2 (6 bases). This CDR3 spans 15 amino acids. Trimming removed 4 bases from V and 5 bases from J, with 14 bases in between. Germline V gene sequence: CDR1 LGHNT, CDR2 FRNRAP. The CDR3 protein is CASGSGTQRTGELFF. The CDR3 DNA sequence: TGTGCTAGTGGTTCCGGGACTCAACGAACCGGGGAGCTGTTTTTT.

This clonotype has a handful of counts. The chain combines TRBV20-1 with TRBJ1-2; a possible D gene is TRBD1 (6 bases). Germline values: CDR1 DFQATT, CDR2 SNEGSKA (reference sequence). V was clipped by 5 bases and J by 1 base, with 14 bases between them. This CDR3 is built from 14 residues. The CDR3 is CSAEKGGFNYGYTF. CDR3 sequence (DNA): TGCAGTGCTGAGAAAGGGGGTTTTAACTATGGCTACACCTTC.

In its sample, this clonotype was seen a few times. The gene calls are TRBV13 and TRBJ2-7, with 13 bases matching TRBD2. There are 17 residues in the CDR3. The germline CDR1 and CDR2 sequences are PRHDT and FYEKMQ (reference sequence). J lost 3 bases, V lost 5 bases, and 10 bases had no gene match. The CDR3 protein is CASSQRLAGGIIYEQYF. For the CDR3, the DNA is TGTGCCAGCAGCCAAAGACTAGCGGGGGGTATTATCTACGAGCAGTACTTC.

The table lists this clonotype with many counts. V is TRBV20-1 and J is TRBJ2-3; TRBD1 agrees at 9 bases. The length of the CDR3 is 13 residues. V trimming: 4 bases; J trimming: 5 bases; junction bases outside the gene matches: 4. Germline V lookup: CDR1 DFQATT, CDR2 SNEGSKA (reference sequence). CDR3 sequence (DNA): TGCAGTGCTACCCCGGGACAGGGAGATACGCAGTATTTT. Residues: CSATPGQGDTQYF.

This clonotype has ten or more counts. The rearrangement joins TRBV15 to TRBJ1-5; the D is unclear. Germline CDR1 and CDR2: LNHNV and YYDKDF (reference sequence). V lost 0 bases to trimming and J lost 10 bases, with 13 bases between them. This CDR3 has 14 amino acids. CDR3 nucleotides: TGTGCCACCAGCAGAGATCCGGATGGAGGACCCCAGCATTTT. Translating it yields CATSRDPDGGPQHF.

This clonotype was seen a few times. The V gene is TRBV7-9, the J gene TRBJ1-2; 7 bases map to TRBD1. CDR3 length: 13 residues. The junction had 8 bases not matched to a gene; V was cut back by 5 bases and J by 8 bases. Germline V gene lookup returns CDR1 SEHNR and CDR2 FQNEAQ (reference sequence). The CDR3, as DNA: TGTGCCAGCAGCCAACAGGGGCCTCGGGGCTACACCTTC. It specifies CASSQQGPRGYTF.

The chain couples TRBV5-1 to TRBJ2-1, with D perhaps given as TRBD1 or TRBD2 (5 bases each). CDR1 and CDR2 (germline): SGHRS, YFSETQ. V was pared by 4 bases and J by 8 bases, with 16 bases between. The CDR3 has 14 residues. This chain's CDR3 is CASSRDLAIDEQFF. The CDR3 nucleotides read TGCGCCAGCAGCCGGGACCTAGCAATCGATGAGCAGTTCTTC.

This chain links TRBV27 with TRBJ2-5, with 9 bases aligning to TRBD2. CDR3 size: 16 residues. Unmatched junction bases numbered 10, after V lost 6 bases and J lost 2 bases. The V gene's germline CDR1 is MNHEY and CDR2 SMNVEV (reference sequence). The CDR3 loop is CASSPWLAGVQETQYF. The CDR3 bases are TGTGCCAGCAGCCCTTGGTTAGCGGGGGTACAAGAGACCCAGTACTTC.

This clonotype appeared many times. The CDR3 region is CAISESSPFEAFF. In DNA form, the CDR3 reads TGTGCCATCAGTGAGTCGAGCCCGTTTGAAGCTTTCTTT. The V gene is TRBV10-3, the J gene TRBJ1-1, with D uncertain. The CDR3 is made up of 13 amino acids. In germline, CDR1 is ENHRY, CDR2 SYGVKD. The V gene lost 0 bases and the J gene lost 7 bases, with 9 bases spanning the gap.

The chain recombines TRBV28 with TRBJ2-5, with 7 bases matching TRBD2. Per the germline V gene, CDR1 is MDHEN and CDR2 is SYDVKM. CDR3 length: 14 amino acids. V shed 2 bases, J shed 6 bases, and the junction held 6 bases outside the gene matches. Written as DNA, the CDR3 is TGTGCCAGCAGTTTAGGGGCGGGAGTAAAGACCCAGTACTTC. Translating it yields CASSLGAGVKTQYF.

The V call is TRBV7-2, the J call TRBJ1-2; perhaps TRBD1 as D (6 bases). The CDR3 runs 14 residues. Trimming took off 5 bases at V and 8 bases at J, with 18 bases between the two ends. Germline V gives CDR1 SGHTA, CDR2 FQGNSA. The CDR3 is CASSLPPGGGGYTF. CDR3 nucleotide sequence: TGTGCCAGCAGCCTACCTCCGGGAGGGGGGGGCTACACCTTC.

In this sample, this clonotype turned up many times. This CDR3 reads CASSRDSFERKLFF. The CDR3, as DNA: TGCGCCAGCAGTAGGGACTCTTTCGAGAGAAAACTGTTTTTT. The rearrangement joins TRBV5-1 to TRBJ1-4; D is perhaps TRBD1 (5 bases). From germline, CDR1 is SGHRS and CDR2 YFSETQ. This CDR3 spans 14 amino acids. V shed 5 bases and J shed 10 bases, with 18 bases lying between them.

The gene calls are TRBV2 and TRBJ1-1, with a weak D call TRBD1 (5 bases). V was shortened by 7 bases and J by 3 bases, with 12 bases between the two germline ends. The germline CDR1 and CDR2 sequences are SNHLY and FYNNEI. This CDR3 comprises 13 residues. This CDR3 reads CASIRVGDTEAFF. CDR3 DNA sequence: TGTGCCAGCATCAGGGTGGGAGACACTGAAGCTTTCTTT. The variable domain in full, with the rest retrieved from reference TRBV2 and TRBJ1-1, is EPEVTQTPSHQVTQMGQEVILRCVPISNHLYFYWYRQILGQKVEFLVSFYNNEISEKSEIFDDQFSVERPDGSNFTLKIRSTKLEDSAMYFCASIRVGDTEAFFGQGTRLTVV.

The rearrangement joins TRBV6-5 to TRBJ2-3; 9 positions match TRBD1. Germline lookup yields CDR1 MNHEY and CDR2 SVGAGI. The CDR3 is 13 residues long. Trimming cost V 7 bases and J 5 bases; bases outside gene matches: 4. CDR3 residues: CASKGQGQDTQYF. CDR3 nucleotides: TGTGCCAGCAAGGGACAGGGACAAGATACGCAGTATTTT.

This clonotype was seen only a few times. The J gene is TRBJ2-7, the V gene TRBV9, with 9 bases lining up with TRBD1. CDR1 SGDLS and CDR2 YYNGEE come from the germline V gene. This CDR3 has 17 amino acids. With V trimmed by 3 bases and J by 3 bases, 13 bases remained unmatched. The CDR3 here is CASSAHPTGTGNYEQYF. CDR3 DNA sequence: TGTGCCAGCAGCGCTCACCCGACCGGGACAGGGAACTACGAGCAGTACTTC.